Presented here are 27 T cell receptor beta chains from one specimen sequenced in a study of Ad26.COV2.S vaccination and SARS-CoV-2 variants. Profiled with immunoSEQ multiplex PCR; TCRdb holds only in-frame clones, not every one. This table has about 680,000 clones, 70% to 90% appearing once. As for treatment: around 19 received Ad26.COV2.S at low or high dose, single or two shots; about 5 received placebo; per-sample allocation not given. Following the first vaccine or placebo injection, samples were taken on day 63. The source material was peripheral blood, sampled in a trial of Ad26.COV2.S vaccine versus placebo. The origin of the receptors is a person between 18 and 65 years old who received the Ad26.COV2.S COVID-19 vaccine or a placebo.

The rearrangement uses TRBV18 and TRBJ1-1; D gene uncertain. Germline V CDR1 and CDR2: KGHSH, LQKENI. CDR3 length: 12 residues. V was cut by 2 bases and J by 7 bases, with 8 bases left in between. In DNA, the CDR3 is TGTGCCAGCTCACCATGGGAGGGTGAAGCTTTCTTT. Translated: CASSPWEGEAFF.

CDR3 nucleotides: TGCGCCAGCAGCCAGGGACAGAAAGAGACCCAGTACTTC. This encodes CASSQGQKETQYF. The chain is built from TRBV4-3 and TRBJ2-5; 7 bases align to TRBD1. There are 13 residues in the CDR3. Trimming at V came to 3 bases and at J to 3 bases, leaving 1 base not matched to a gene. The germline CDR1 and CDR2 sequences are LGHNA and YSLEER.

The chain is built from TRBV6-2 or TRBV6-3 and TRBJ2-2; D not resolved. The ends were cut back, 0 bases at V and 0 bases at J, with 14 bases in the middle. The CDR3 has 18 residues. Germline loops: CDR1 MNHEY, CDR2 SVGEGT. CDR3 amino acids: CASSYSKRVEANTGELFF. Written as DNA, the CDR3 is TGTGCCAGCAGTTACTCGAAGCGTGTCGAGGCGAACACCGGGGAGCTGTTTTTT.

The CDR3: CASSPLTGAFYNEQFF. The CDR3 DNA is TGTGCCAGCAGCCCATTAACAGGAGCCTTTTACAATGAGCAGTTCTTC. The chain recombines TRBV5-5 with TRBJ2-1; TRBD1 might be the D (5 bases). The germline CDR1 and CDR2 sequences are SGHKS and YYEKEE (reference sequence). V shed 4 bases and J shed 4 bases, with 18 bases lying between them. The CDR3 runs to 16 residues.

The chain couples TRBV6-2 or TRBV6-3 to TRBJ1-2; 10 nucleotides match TRBD1. V lost 2 bases, J lost 3 bases, and 6 bases stayed unmatched. Germline CDR1 is MNHEY and CDR2 is SVGEGT. CDR3 size: 16 residues. CDR3 sequence reads: CASSYATGGEYYGYTF. The CDR3, as DNA: TGTGCCAGCAGTTACGCGACAGGGGGCGAATACTATGGCTACACCTTC.

The chain couples TRBV4-2 to TRBJ2-2; 9 positions match TRBD2. Germline loops: CDR1 LGHNA, CDR2 YNFKEQ. The CDR3 is 19 residues long. The V gene end was trimmed by 3 bases and the J gene end by 4 bases; junction bases not matched to a gene: 15. The CDR3 coding sequence is TGTGCCAGCAGCCACCCTGGGGCTAGCGGGATTGTCCTCACCGGGGAGCTGTTTTTT. Amino acid sequence: CASSHPGASGIVLTGELFF.

The chain joins TRBV2 to TRBJ2-2, with D uncertain. The CDR3 consists of 13 residues. Between the trimmed V and J ends, which lost 4 bases and 6 bases, there was a span of 9 bases. Germline CDR1 and CDR2: SNHLY and FYNNEI. The CDR3 nucleotides read TGTGCCAGCAGTGTTGGTCGTGCCGGGGAGCTGTTTTTT. Translated, it gives CASSVGRAGELFF.

The CDR3 spells CASSSTSGTYNEQFF. Here the CDR3 DNA reads TGTGCCAGCAGCTCAACTAGCGGGACCTACAATGAGCAGTTCTTC. V is TRBV7-2 and J is TRBJ2-1, with 10 bases fitting TRBD2. CDR1 SGHTA and CDR2 FQGNSA come from the germline V gene. The CDR3 extends over 15 amino acids. J was trimmed by 2 bases and V by 4 bases; bases with no gene match: 2.

This clone came up once. The chain couples TRBV3-1 (or the pseudogene TRBV3-2) to TRBJ2-2; maybe TRBD1 (5 bases). This CDR3 contains 14 residues. CDR1 and CDR2 from the germline V gene are LGHDT and YNNKEL (reference sequence). V was trimmed by 3 bases and J by 6 bases, leaving 11 bases between them. The CDR3 DNA reads as TGTGCCAGCAGCCACCGGACACCCCCCGGGGAGCTGTTTTTT. This sequence encodes CASSHRTPPGELFF.

The chain carries TRBV15 and TRBJ1-4; D call uncertain. V dropped 1 base and J dropped 6 bases, with 6 bases sitting between them. CDR1 LNHNV and CDR2 YYDKDF come from the germline V gene (reference sequence). The CDR3 consists of 13 residues. The CDR3 is CATSRGGYEKLFF. The CDR3 coding sequence is TGTGCCACCAGCAGAGGGGGATATGAAAAACTGTTTTTT.

CDR3 loop: CASSLSGQLNEKLFF. In DNA form, the CDR3 reads TGTGCCAGCAGTTTATCGGGACAGCTTAATGAAAAACTGTTTTTT. This sequence joins TRBV2 and TRBJ1-4, with TRBD1 matching over 7 bases. CDR1 is SNHLY, CDR2 FYNNEI, per germline. Trimming removed 5 bases from V and 4 bases from J; junction bases left unmatched: 7. The CDR3 loop spans 15 amino acids.

This chain uses TRBV24-1 with TRBJ2-1, with D possibly being TRBD2 (5 bases). Trimming left V 5 bases short and J 1 base short, with 17 bases between. CDR1 and CDR2 (germline): KGHDR, SFDVKD. The CDR3 contains 17 residues. The CDR3 reads CATSGNPNGLSYNEQFF. DNA of the CDR3: TGTGCCACCAGTGGGAACCCCAACGGACTGTCCTACAATGAGCAGTTCTTC.

J is TRBJ1-4 and V is TRBV7-9; weak D call: TRBD1 (6 bases). The CDR3 consists of 14 residues. Trimming pared 3 bases from V and 5 bases from J, leaving 10 bases between. CDR1 and CDR2 from the germline V gene are SEHNR and FQNEAQ (reference sequence). CDR3 in DNA: TGTGCCAGCAGCTTGGGGACACTGAATGAAAAACTGTTTTTT. Encoded protein: CASSLGTLNEKLFF.

The genes are TRBV29-1 and TRBJ1-1; no definite D call. The CDR3 consists of 9 residues. The V end lost 2 bases, the J end lost 9 bases, and 4 bases lay between the germline ends. The germline gives CDR1 SQVTM, CDR2 ANQGSEA. CDR3 in DNA: TGCAGCGTTGAATCCCAAGCTTTCTTT. It encodes CSVESQAFF.

The chain couples TRBV18 to TRBJ2-7; D is possibly TRBD1 or TRBD2 (5 bases each). CDR1 and CDR2 from the germline V gene are KGHSH and LQKENI. Trimming removed 1 base at V and 1 base at J, with 11 bases between. This CDR3 is 15 amino acids long. The CDR3 coding sequence is TGTGCCAGCTCACCACGGGACGGCCCTTCCTACGAGCAGTACTTC. Its protein is CASSPRDGPSYEQYF.

The genes are TRBV7-6 and TRBJ1-1; D perhaps matches TRBD1 (6 bases). This CDR3 spans 16 amino acids. Germline V gene lookup returns CDR1 SGHVS and CDR2 FNYEAQ. V shed 5 bases and J shed 5 bases, with 21 bases lying between them. The CDR3 reads CASSPVRGGAGTEAFF. As DNA, the CDR3 is TGTGCCAGCAGCCCGGTTAGGGGGGGCGCCGGGACTGAAGCTTTCTTT.

The chain has TRBV30 and TRBJ2-1; D is uncertain. Germline CDR1 and CDR2: GTSNPN and SVGIG (reference sequence). The CDR3 covers 16 residues. Trimming took 0 bases from V and 4 from J, leaving 16 bases between them. The CDR3 protein is CAWSVWVLASYNEQFF. The DNA for the CDR3 is TGTGCCTGGAGTGTGTGGGTTTTAGCCTCTTACAATGAGCAGTTCTTC.

The rearrangement joins TRBV5-6 to TRBJ2-5; the match to TRBD1 covers 7 bases. J was trimmed by 5 bases and V by 0 bases; bases with no gene match: 4. Germline CDR1 and CDR2: SGHDT and YYEEEE. The CDR3 sequence is 14 residues long. The CDR3 coding sequence is TGTGCCAGCAGCTTGGAAGGGACAGTTGAGACCCAGTACTTC. It yields the protein CASSLEGTVETQYF.

CDR3 nucleotide sequence: TGCGCCAGCAGCCGTGATAACTCTGGGGCCAACGTCCTGACTTTC. Its translation: CASSRDNSGANVLTF. The chain links TRBV5-1 to TRBJ2-6; no clear D gene. Trimming left V 4 bases short and J 0 bases short, with 8 bases between. Germline CDR1 reads SGHRS; CDR2 reads YFSETQ. The CDR3 consists of 15 residues.

The V call is TRBV6-2 or TRBV6-3, the J call TRBJ1-5; 10 bases are shared with TRBD1. The CDR3 is made up of 20 amino acids. The germline gives CDR1 MNHEY, CDR2 SVGEGT. V dropped 0 bases and J dropped 2; count of bases not matched to a gene: 13. This chain's CDR3 is CASSYSTGQGVSSGNQPQHF. CDR3 coding DNA: TGTGCCAGCAGTTACTCGACCGGACAGGGGGTTTCCTCTGGCAATCAGCCCCAGCATTTT.

The chain uses TRBV4-2 and TRBJ2-5; 9 nucleotides agree with TRBD2. V was clipped by 8 bases and J by 2 bases; unmatched bases: 6. The CDR3 consists of 14 residues. The germline V gene encodes CDR1 LGHNA and CDR2 YNFKEQ. The CDR3 sequence is CASGASGKQETQYF. The CDR3 coding sequence is TGTGCCAGCGGGGCTAGCGGGAAACAAGAGACCCAGTACTTC.

The rearrangement joins TRBV3-1 (or the pseudogene TRBV3-2) to TRBJ1-2; 7 nucleotides match TRBD1. In germline, CDR1 is LGHDT, CDR2 YNNKEL (reference sequence). This CDR3 comprises 13 residues. Trimming cost V 4 bases and J 8 bases; bases outside gene matches: 7. The CDR3: CASSPRQGGGYTF. CDR3 nucleotide sequence: TGTGCCAGCAGCCCTCGACAGGGAGGCGGCTACACCTTC.

This chain uses TRBV14 with TRBJ2-3; the D gene is possibly TRBD2 (5 bases). This CDR3 is built from 12 residues. Germline lookup yields CDR1 SGHDN and CDR2 FVKESK. The V and J ends lost 4 bases and 5 bases respectively, with 7 bases between them. Here the CDR3 reads CASSRGKDTQYF. DNA for the CDR3: TGTGCCAGCAGCCGAGGGAAAGATACGCAGTATTTT.

J is TRBJ2-7 and V is TRBV24-1; either TRBD1 or TRBD2 may supply D (5 bases each). Germline V gene data show CDR1 as KGHDR and CDR2 as SFDVKD. This CDR3 region has 19 residues. V dropped 0 bases and J dropped 1 base, with 21 bases sitting between them. CDR3 in DNA: TGTGCCACCAGTGATTTGCAAATCATTGAGGGACCCCGTTCCTACGAGCAGTACTTC. Amino acids: CATSDLQIIEGPRSYEQYF.

This clone was counted only a few times. The J gene is TRBJ2-7, the V gene TRBV6-2 or TRBV6-3, with D uncertain. Trimming cost V 5 bases and J 0 bases, with 14 bases left between them. CDR3 length: 15 amino acids. Per the germline V gene, CDR1 is MNHEY and CDR2 is SVGEGT. DNA for the CDR3: TGTGCCAGCAGTATTTTTATTTCCCGCTCCTACGAGCAGTACTTC. Residues: CASSIFISRSYEQYF.

The rearrangement joins TRBV7-3 to TRBJ2-1; a possible D gene is TRBD1 (6 bases). In germline, CDR1 is SGHTA, CDR2 FQGTGA. Trimming took off 5 bases at V and 4 bases at J, with 15 bases between the two ends. This CDR3 is built from 15 residues. CDR3 region: CASSKMGAYYNEQFF. The CDR3, as DNA: TGTGCCAGCAGCAAGATGGGGGCCTATTACAATGAGCAGTTCTTC. Variable domain in full (rest from reference TRBV7-3 and TRBJ2-1): GAGVSQTPSNKVTEKGKYVELRCDPISGHTALYWYRQSLGQGPEFLIYFQGTGAADDSGLPNDRFFAVRPEGSVSTLKIQRTERGDSAVYLCASSKMGAYYNEQFFGPGTRLTVL.

The chain links TRBV3-1 (or the pseudogene TRBV3-2) to TRBJ2-7; D is uncertain. Germline CDR1 is LGHDT and CDR2 is YNNKEL (reference sequence). The CDR3 is 12 residues long. V shed 3 bases and J shed 2 bases, with 5 bases lying between them. The DNA of the CDR3 is TGTGCCAGCAGCCACATCCCCTACGAGCAGTACTTC. As protein: CASSHIPYEQYF.